This entry is about one T cell receptor (beta chain). What antigen it recognizes has not been identified. No base quality values were provided; no much bigger clone lies one nucleotide off. There are 16 amino acids in the CDR3, from cysteine to phenylalanine inclusive. Of the read, only the CDR3 DNA is kept; its 48 bases are in frame from base 1. V trim: 4 bases; J trim: 6 bases; unmatched bases: 6. CDR1 and CDR2 (SGHNT, YYREEE) derive from the germline V gene (reference sequence). This sample is part of a study of cytomegalovirus exposure and HLA in healthy donors (dated by TCRdb to about 2017). About the full investigation: An earlier analysis of a few hundred of the donors reported 276 Gb of sequence data and 90 million to 120 million unique TCR beta sequences obtained from about 170 million T cells. A separate validation cohort of roughly 130 different subjects was used in addition to the 666-subject first cohort. To predict cytomegalovirus infection status, the study combined high-throughput TCR immunosequencing, statistical association of individual TCRs with disease status, and machine learning. Donor age, sex, ethnicity and CMV serostatus were collected together with the repertoire data. On average, around 200,000 unique TCR beta nucleotide sequences were sequenced per donor among 300 to 500 genotyped donors of the cohort, with roughly 18% of those sequences being non-productive. An earlier analysis of around 580 of the donors used high-throughput TCR beta sequencing to judge whether each TCR beta V gene segment behaved as functional or pseudogenic. Four to six DR-DQ haplotypes were handled as single units for association and clustering, since linkage in the cohort was strong. A later analysis re-examined previously published TCR beta repertoires from about 700 donors and added high-resolution HLA genotyping to investigate patterns of TCR occurrence. In the later analysis, no new phenotypic data were used to find candidate immune exposures; instead, reliance was placed on TCR beta sequences and their occurrence across donors. Every repertoire in the discovery cohort had been generated on one and the same sequencing platform. About 320 gigabases of sequencing data and tens of millions of unique TCR sequences were included in an early release covering 550 to 650 HLA-typed donors. The number of typed donors differed by locus: about 620-640 for A, B, C, DRB1 and DQB1; approximately 520 for DQA1; around 610 for DPA1; and roughly 470 for DPB1. Both class I and class II loci were covered by HLA typing, at four-digit resolution. The genetic ancestry cluster associated with self-reported Caucasian donors included 81% of the 350 to 500 genotyped donors. The aim of the study was to test whether cataloging public T cell receptors could identify signatures of past pathogen exposure. In a later genetic analysis, genome-wide SNP genotypes for about 55% of the roughly 700 donors were used, and that subset was treated as a discovery cohort. The T cell repertoires of 670 or so subjects were profiled by immunosequencing and related to cytomegalovirus serostatus. Overall study outcomes, separate from this receptor: In an earlier analysis of about 600 of the donors, most TCR beta V segments appeared in productive rearrangements about 87% or about 30% of the time, broadly matching IMGT annotations. When HLA alleles, especially DR and DQ, strongly co-occurred, TCR associations were difficult to assign to individual alleles. According to a later analysis, most CMV-associated TCR beta chains appeared to be HLA-restricted, and the HLA associations seemed to be driven largely by CMV exposure. A few of the identified cytomegalovirus-associated TCR beta chains were confirmed in vitro to be specific for cytomegalovirus antigens. Compared with equally common non-associated chains, HLA-associated TCR beta chains in a later analysis were more clonally expanded and had lower generation probabilities. Some IMGT-functional V segments, including TRBV6-2 and TRBV6-3, could not be told apart with the 87-base-pair reads, so those segments were excluded. The presence/absence analyses assumed that sequencing depth was roughly uniform across donors, and that assumption may not be true. A later genetic analysis reported fewer N-insertions in productive TCRs among donors in an Asian-associated ancestry cluster than the 666-donor mean. According to a later analysis, TCR association rates differed among HLA loci, with DRB1 alleles showing the most associated TCRs and HLA-C alleles showing the fewest. A later analysis associated 16,951 TCR beta sequences with specific HLA alleles at a false discovery rate of 0.05. A further reported finding was that TCR beta sequences accurately predicted the HLA-A and HLA-B alleles for most subjects in the first cohort. A later genetic analysis associated a missense DCLRE1C variant with V-gene and J-gene trimming of TCR beta chains, and an independent cohort replicated the association. Most TCR sequences were seen in very few donors, while some public TCRs were found in many individuals. Linkage disequilibrium might explain the correlated functional status among segregating V segments, but an unknown experimental factor could not be excluded. The earlier analysis of 587 of the donors excluded seventeen rarely observed V segments, including chromosome 9 orphons, because counts were too low. Only TCR beta chains were sequenced in this cohort, and the absence of alpha or paired-chain data limited detectable features. It was suggested by the authors that the approach could potentially be generalized to other disease states and immunological phenotypes. A total of about 150 TCR beta chains were listed by the study as associated with cytomegalovirus. In a later analysis, several top co-occurrence clusters were reported to appear linked to parvovirus B19, influenza, CMV and Epstein-Barr virus. A cluster of highly shared sequence variants was judged likely to be a technical artifact of the sequencing pipeline. CMV serostatus was the only immune exposure information available for the cohort. The classifier was reported to diagnose cytomegalovirus status with high specificity and sensitivity in both the original cohort and the validation cohort. HLA typing was unavailable for some donors at each locus, so association tests used only the typed subset.

The cohort consisted of 600 or so healthy bone marrow donors. At the time of sampling, all cohort members were nominally healthy, though unrecorded immune exposures were likely present. The donor was CMV seropositive and was included in the group of about 290 seropositive cohort members. A peripheral blood sample was provided by each donor, and peripheral blood mononuclear cells were used for TCR beta sequencing. The Qiagen DNeasy Blood Extraction Kit was used to extract genomic DNA from the blood cell samples. The method was the immunoSEQ multiplex PCR assay. For the multiplex PCR, a mixture combining 60 forward primers for TCR Vbeta segments and 13 reverse primers for TCR Jbeta segments was used. The CDR3 region of rearranged TCR beta genes was amplified from genomic DNA by a multiplex PCR assay. The amplified TCR beta libraries were sequenced on the Illumina HiSeq System as 87-base-pair reads. The study's processing was this. Across the 670 or so repertoires, a later analysis counted tens of millions of unique TCR beta chains, about 10 million of which were shared by at least two donors. To remove PCR and sequencing errors, raw reads were error-corrected and collapsed into unique sequences using a nearest-neighbor algorithm that merged closely related sequences. CDR3 sequences were aligned to IMGT reference sequences to assign V, D and J gene segments. Each retained sequence needed at least a six-nucleotide match to both a V gene segment and a J gene segment. Rearrangements were called productive when the CDR3 lacked stop codons and stayed in frame with V and J; all others were non-productive. CDR3 was defined by IMGT convention, running from the second conserved V-encoded cysteine to the conserved J-encoded phenylalanine. Sequences without an unambiguous match to a single V gene segment were excluded from the earlier analysis of approximately 600 of the donors. In an earlier analysis of 450 to 700 of the donors, V segments were called functional above 56.7% productive rearrangements and were called segregating when the between-donor standard deviation exceeded 5%. A statistical classification framework was built to diagnose cytomegalovirus status from the catalog of TCR beta chain sequences. V and J gene assignment, in a later analysis, came from comparing TCR nucleotide sequences with IMGT/GENE-DB human TR gene sequences. A later analysis assigned CDR3 sequences and most-parsimonious VDJ recombination scenarios with the TCRdist pipeline. A later analysis defined each TCR beta chain by its CDR3 amino acid sequence plus V-gene family, and excluded reads lacking a unique V-gene family. As a way to deal with suspected cross-contamination and a sequencing artifact, a later analysis dropped roughly 620 nucleotide sequences that were highly shared and had low generation probability. For each public chain, a later analysis derived a clonal expansion index from normalized ranks of inferred template counts within each repertoire. A later analysis computed generation probabilities with a VDJ recombination model fitted to out-of-frame rearrangements, and checked the results against IGoR. In a later analysis, TCR-TCR, TCR-HLA and TCR-CMV co-occurrence was scored with hypergeometric tests, and a repertoire-size bias correction was applied to TCR pairs. False discovery rates were estimated in a later analysis by permuting HLA or CMV assignments 20 times. A later analysis grouped co-occurring TCRs with DBSCAN, adding TCRdist sequence similarity when clustering within HLA-allele-positive subsets. For co-occurrence clustering, repertoires with fewer than 30,000 or more than 120,000 public chains were excluded, along with roughly 5 repertoires with anomalous nucleotide sharing. TCRdb re-hosts the immuneACCESS table, in-frame sequences only. Its copies lack some clones; in the studies checked, an unresolved V gene accounts for under half of them, and the cause for the rest is not known. D and trimming come from the DNA, and the V and J calls and clone size come from that table. The sample contains about 110,000 clones, 76% of them found a single time. The ten most abundant clones make up roughly 13% of the sample.

The sample comprised PBMCs. This clonotype was sampled from a man under 40 in good health and CMV-seropositive. The sequence links TRBV5-4 to TRBJ2-3, with 15 bases matching TRBD2. The bases read TGTGCCAGCAGCACGGGACTAGCGGGGGGAAGGGATACGCAGTATTTT. Its translation is CASSTGLAGGRDTQYF.